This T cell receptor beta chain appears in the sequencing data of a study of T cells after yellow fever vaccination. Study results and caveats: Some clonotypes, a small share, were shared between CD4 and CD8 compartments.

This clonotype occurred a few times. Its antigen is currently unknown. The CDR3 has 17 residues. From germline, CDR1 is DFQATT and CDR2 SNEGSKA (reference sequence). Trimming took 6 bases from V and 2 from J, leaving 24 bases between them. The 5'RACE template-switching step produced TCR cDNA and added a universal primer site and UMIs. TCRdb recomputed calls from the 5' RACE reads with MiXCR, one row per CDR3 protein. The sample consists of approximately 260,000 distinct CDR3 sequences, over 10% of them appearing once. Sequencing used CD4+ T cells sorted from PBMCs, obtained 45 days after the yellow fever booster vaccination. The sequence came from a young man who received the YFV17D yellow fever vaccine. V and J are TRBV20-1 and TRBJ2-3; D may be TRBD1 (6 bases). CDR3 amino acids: CSAPIGGTLYDTDTQYF. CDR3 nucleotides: TGCAGTGCCCCAATAGGGGGTACCCTGTATGACACAGATACGCAGTATTTT.